A selection of T cell receptor beta chains follows, all from one sample in a study of blood T cell repertoires in COVID-19. Measured with immunoSEQ multiplex PCR; TCRdb has only the in-frame clones, and not every one. Altogether about 160,000 clones are present, roughly 90% being singletons, with the ten largest covering about 4.8%. The sequenced sample was peripheral blood. These receptors were obtained from a man aged 25 to 45 with COVID-19, enrolled during active disease. The CDR3 runs from the conserved cysteine through the conserved F or W. A D gene is named only where the DNA matches it firmly. The listing skips clone size in some rows; elsewhere it reads once, few, many or a size class.

>TRBD1|TRBV11-2|TRBJ2-7|.
CASRFPGQGALYEQYF
TGTGCCAGCAGATTTCCGGGACAGGGGGCGTTGTACGAGCAGTACTTC
>.|TRBV19|TRBJ1-2|.
CASSPTHRDSSGYTF
TGTGCCAGTAGTCCTACCCACAGGGATTCTAGCGGCTACACCTTC
>TRBD2|TRBV12-3/TRBV12-4|TRBJ2-7|.
CASRGLAFYEQYF
TGTGCCAGCCGGGGACTAGCGTTCTACGAGCAGTACTTC
>.|TRBV5-4|TRBJ2-3|.
CASQSGGRGDTQYF
TGTGCCAGCCAATCGGGGGGCCGTGGGGATACGCAGTATTTT
>TRBD1|TRBV5-1|TRBJ1-4|.
CASSLAGGAEKLFF
TGCGCCAGCAGCTTGGCAGGGGGCGCGGAAAAACTGTTTTTT
>TRBD2|TRBV18|TRBJ2-4|.
CASSSLGSSGDSKNIQYF
TGTGCCAGCTCAAGCCTGGGGTCTAGCGGGGACTCCAAAAACATTCAGTACTTC
>.|TRBV6-2/TRBV6-3|TRBJ1-5|.
CARGRPRDPQNQPQHF
TGTGCCCGCGGCCGGCCGCGGGACCCCCAAAATCAGCCCCAGCATTTT
>TRBD1|TRBV19|TRBJ2-1|.
CASSSLGQGWNNEQFF
TGTGCCAGTAGTAGTTTGGGACAGGGATGGAACAATGAGCAGTTCTTC
>TRBD1|TRBV7-8|TRBJ1-2|.
CASSPRTGAAYGYTF
TGTGCCAGCAGCCCCAGGACAGGGGCGGCCTATGGCTACACCTTC
>.|TRBV6-6|TRBJ1-4|.
CASTAGSYEKLFF
TGTGCCAGCACCGCGGGGTCCTATGAAAAACTGTTTTTT
>.|TRBV19|TRBJ2-7|.
CASQDTRRSYEQYF
TGTGCCAGTCAGGACACCCGCCGCTCCTACGAGCAGTACTTC
>.|TRBV7-2|TRBJ1-6|.
CASSSLGGNTSPLHF
TGTGCCAGCAGCTCACTGGGAGGAAATACTTCACCCCTCCACTTT
>TRBD1|TRBV2|TRBJ1-5|.
CASSEDRGHQPQHF
TGTGCCAGCAGTGAAGACAGGGGGCATCAGCCCCAGCATTTT
>TRBD2|TRBV10-3|TRBJ2-3|.
CAIEKGASGSTDTQYF
TGTGCCATCGAAAAAGGCGCTAGCGGGAGCACAGATACGCAGTATTTT
>.|TRBV12-5|TRBJ2-1|.
CASGQGLHNEQFF
TGTGCTAGTGGCCAGGGACTCCACAATGAGCAGTTCTTC
>TRBD1|TRBV19|TRBJ1-2|.
CASSLDRRGYTF
TGTGCCAGTAGTCTGGACAGGCGAGGCTACACCTTC
>TRBD1|TRBV28|TRBJ2-7|.
CASSTGQGAYEQYF
TGTGCCAGCAGCACAGGACAGGGGGCCTACGAGCAGTACTTC
>TRBD1|TRBV18|TRBJ1-4|.
CASSPDGQGRTFEKLFF
TGTGCCAGCTCACCGGACGGACAGGGTAGAACATTTGAAAAACTGTTTTTT
>.|TRBV5-4|TRBJ2-7|.
CASSVPGHKFYEQYF
TGTGCCAGCAGCGTTCCGGGACACAAGTTCTACGAGCAGTACTTC
>TRBD2|TRBV28|TRBJ2-1|.
CASRLTGGNNEQFF
TGTGCCAGCAGGCTAACGGGGGGAAACAATGAGCAGTTCTTC
>.|TRBV20-1|TRBJ1-1|.
CSASPGKNTEAFF
TGCAGTGCTAGTCCGGGAAAGAACACTGAAGCTTTCTTT
>TRBD1|TRBV3-1/TRBV3-2|TRBJ2-3|.
CASSQSPDRADTQYF
TGTGCCAGCAGCCAATCCCCGGACAGGGCAGATACGCAGTATTTT
>TRBD1|TRBV27|TRBJ1-2|.
CASTSLDRPYGYTF
TGTGCCAGCACTTCCCTGGACAGGCCTTATGGCTACACCTTC
>.|TRBV7-3|TRBJ1-2|once
CASSLRSGDYGYTF
TGTGCCAGCAGCTTAAGGTCGGGAGACTATGGCTACACCTTC